This T cell receptor (beta chain) is from a study of T cell repertoires in cytomegalovirus infection. Whole-study context: CMV infection plus the matching HLA type was flagged by public TCR beta signatures.

This clonotype showed up many times. Germline is not matched at one junction end, which may reflect a read error. Each CDR3 protein is one row after TCRdb ran MiXCR on the reads. The sample has around 450,000 distinct CDR3 sequences; roughly 31% are singletons. Germline CDR1 and CDR2: SSHAT and FNYEAQ (reference sequence). CDR3 length equals 15 residues. The chain is built from TRBV7-7 and TRBJ2-5, with D possibly being TRBD2 (5 bases). Source material: PBMCs. The source of this sequence is a human donor in good health (CMV status not recorded). Some clones in this sample may be carry-over from other donors' samples. CDR3 sequence reads: CASSLGGGVQETQYF. As DNA, the CDR3 is TGTGCTAGCAGCTTGGGTGGAGGAGTACAAGAGACCCAGTACTTC.